The 7 T cell receptor beta chains below all came from one sample that was sequenced in a study of cytomegalovirus exposure and HLA in healthy donors. PCR was performed using 60 Vbeta and 13 Jbeta primers. Assay used: immunoSEQ multiplex PCR; TCRdb lists only in-frame clones, some missing. In the table there are about 130,000 clones, about 83% of which are singletons. Sequencing used PBMCs. The receptors were gathered from a young woman in good health and CMV-seronegative.

This clone was observed once. V gene TRBV10-3 combines with J gene TRBJ2-2; 12 bases align to TRBD1. This CDR3 has 18 amino acids. CDR1 ENHRY and CDR2 SYGVKD come from the germline V gene. The V segment lost 6 bases and the J segment 4 bases; nucleotides outside the gene matches: 12. The CDR3 reads CAISARIGTGGSTGELFF. The CDR3, as DNA: TGTGCCATCAGCGCACGTATCGGGACAGGGGGCTCCACCGGGGAGCTGTTTTTT.

The genes are TRBV5-1 and TRBJ2-3; a possible D gene is TRBD2 (5 bases). The V end lost 0 bases, the J end lost 2 bases, and 13 bases lay between the germline ends. Germline V lookup: CDR1 SGHRS, CDR2 YFSETQ. The CDR3 has 16 amino acids. CDR3 bases: TGCGCCAGCAGCTTGGGGTTGCGGGTATCCACAGATACGCAGTATTTT. Its protein product is CASSLGLRVSTDTQYF.

The V and J genes are TRBV5-4 and TRBJ2-7, with 10 bases matching TRBD2. V was pared by 0 bases and J by 1 base, with 1 base of the junction left unmatched. The CDR3 has 15 amino acids. CDR1 and CDR2 from the germline V gene are SGHNT and YYREEE (reference sequence). This chain's CDR3 is CASSLGTSGSYEQYF. The CDR3 bases are TGTGCCAGCAGCTTGGGGACTAGCGGTTCCTACGAGCAGTACTTC.

CDR3 nucleotides: TGTGCCAGCGAACAGGGTGTAGCTGGAAACACCATATATTTT. The encoded protein is CASEQGVAGNTIYF. The chain has TRBV28 and TRBJ1-3, with a weak D call TRBD1 (6 bases). CDR3 length: 14 amino acids. V lost 8 bases to trimming and J lost 2 bases, with 13 bases between them. In germline, CDR1 is MDHEN, CDR2 SYDVKM.

The chain is built from TRBV27 and TRBJ2-7; 8 nucleotides agree with TRBD1. Unmatched junction bases numbered 4, after V lost 6 bases and J lost 3 bases. There are 13 residues in the CDR3. Germline CDR1 MNHEY, CDR2 SMNVEV (reference sequence). The CDR3 reads CASSSGTGYEQYF. Written as DNA, the CDR3 is TGTGCCAGCAGCTCCGGGACAGGCTACGAGCAGTACTTC.

The rearrangement joins TRBV14 to TRBJ1-6, with 8 positions matching TRBD1. The CDR3 runs 15 residues. V was pared by 4 bases and J by 8 bases, with 7 bases of the junction left unmatched. Germline loops: CDR1 SGHDN, CDR2 FVKESK. The CDR3 is CASSPQQGGDSPLHF. DNA of the CDR3: TGTGCCAGCAGCCCCCAACAGGGGGGCGATTCACCCCTCCACTTT.

The chain has TRBV28 and TRBJ1-1, with 8 bases identical to TRBD1. V shed 4 bases and J 3 bases; nucleotides not matched to a gene: 10. Germline V gene data show CDR1 as MDHEN and CDR2 as SYDVKM. The CDR3 runs to 16 residues. The CDR3 DNA reads TGTGCCAGCAGTTCCGGACAGGGAGGCTCCTACACTGAAGCTTTCTTT. Translated: CASSSGQGGSYTEAFF.